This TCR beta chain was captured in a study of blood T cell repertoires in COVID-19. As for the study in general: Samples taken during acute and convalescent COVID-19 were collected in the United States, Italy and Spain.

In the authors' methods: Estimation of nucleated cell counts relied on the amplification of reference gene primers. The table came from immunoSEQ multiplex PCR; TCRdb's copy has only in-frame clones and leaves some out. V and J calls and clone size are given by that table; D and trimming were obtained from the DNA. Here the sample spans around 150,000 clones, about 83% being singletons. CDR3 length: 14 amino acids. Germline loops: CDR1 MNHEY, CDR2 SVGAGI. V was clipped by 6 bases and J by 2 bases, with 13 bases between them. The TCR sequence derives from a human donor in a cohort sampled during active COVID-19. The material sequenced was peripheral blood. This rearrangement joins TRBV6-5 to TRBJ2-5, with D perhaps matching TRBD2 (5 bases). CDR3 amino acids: CASRADLDQETQYF. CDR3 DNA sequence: TGTGCCAGCAGAGCGGACCTGGATCAAGAGACCCAGTACTTC.